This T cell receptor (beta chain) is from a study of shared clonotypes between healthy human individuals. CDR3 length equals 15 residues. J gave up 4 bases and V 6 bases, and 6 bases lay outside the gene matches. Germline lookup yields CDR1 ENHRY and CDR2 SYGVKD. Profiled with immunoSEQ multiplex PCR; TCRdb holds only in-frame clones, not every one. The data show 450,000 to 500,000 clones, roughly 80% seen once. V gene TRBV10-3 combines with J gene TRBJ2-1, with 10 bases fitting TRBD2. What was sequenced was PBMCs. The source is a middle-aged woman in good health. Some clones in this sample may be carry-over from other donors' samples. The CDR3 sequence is CAISLTSGTYNEQFF. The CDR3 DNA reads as TGTGCCATCAGCCTAACTAGCGGGACATACAATGAGCAGTTCTTC.